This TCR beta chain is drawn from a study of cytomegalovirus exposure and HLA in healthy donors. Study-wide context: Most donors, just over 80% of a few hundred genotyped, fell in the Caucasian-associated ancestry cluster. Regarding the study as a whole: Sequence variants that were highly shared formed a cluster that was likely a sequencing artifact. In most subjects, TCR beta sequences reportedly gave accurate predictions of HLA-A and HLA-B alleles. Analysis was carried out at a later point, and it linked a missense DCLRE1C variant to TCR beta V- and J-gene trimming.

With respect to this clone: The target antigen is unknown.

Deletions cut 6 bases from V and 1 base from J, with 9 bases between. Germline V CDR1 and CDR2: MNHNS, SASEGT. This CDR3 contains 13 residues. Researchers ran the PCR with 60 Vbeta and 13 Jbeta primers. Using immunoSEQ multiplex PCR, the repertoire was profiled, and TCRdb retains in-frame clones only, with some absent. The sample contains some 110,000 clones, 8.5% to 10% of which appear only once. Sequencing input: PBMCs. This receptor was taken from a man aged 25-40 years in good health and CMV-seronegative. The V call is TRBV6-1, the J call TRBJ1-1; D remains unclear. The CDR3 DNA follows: TGTGCCAGCAGGATGAACGGGAACACTGAAGCTTTCTTT. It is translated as CASRMNGNTEAFF.